What follows describes a single T cell receptor (beta chain). The data were taken from a study of blood T cell repertoires in COVID-19. Whole-study context: COVID-19 samples from acute and convalescent phases originated in the United States, Italy and Spain.

Assay: immunoSEQ multiplex PCR; the TCRdb copy retains only in-frame clones and omits some. The profile shows 150,000 to 200,000 clones, roughly 87% of them singletons. Germline CDR1 is LNHDA and CDR2 is SQIVND (reference sequence). Trimming cost V 3 bases and J 3 bases; bases outside gene matches: 4. The length of the CDR3 is 15 residues. Sequences were obtained from PBMCs or T cells enriched from blood (not recorded which). The receptor's source is a middle-aged woman with acute COVID-19. The V call is TRBV19, the J call TRBJ1-2; 10 nucleotides line up with TRBD1. CDR3: CASSIIGTGDYGYTF. The DNA of the CDR3 is TGTGCCAGTAGTATCATCGGGACAGGGGACTATGGCTACACCTTC.